These 19 T cell receptor beta chains were all obtained from the same sample, sequenced in a study of OX40 agonist ivuxolimab in advanced cancers. Clones were sequenced by immunoSEQ multiplex PCR, and TCRdb holds only the in-frame ones, with some missing. This sample yields 20,000 to 30,000 clones, of which roughly 90% are seen a single time; roughly 21% belongs to the top ten. The source material was CD4+ or CD8+ T cells sorted from blood, sampled in a trial of the OX40 agonist ivuxolimab. The receptor set was obtained from an adult with an advanced solid tumor such as melanoma, head and neck, liver or kidney cancer.

The chain recombines TRBV6-6 with TRBJ2-7; no clear D. The CDR3 extends over 15 amino acids. The germline gives CDR1 MNHNY, CDR2 SVGAGI (reference sequence). Trimming took off 0 bases at V and 5 bases at J, with 14 bases between the two ends. The CDR3 loop is CASSYSEKGNHEQYF. The CDR3 DNA reads as TGTGCCAGCAGTTACTCGGAGAAAGGGAACCACGAGCAGTACTTC.

The chain uses TRBV18 and TRBJ2-1, with TRBD2 matching 8 bases. The CDR3 loop spans 15 amino acids. Trimming removed 2 bases from V and 7 bases from J; junction bases left unmatched: 7. Germline loops: CDR1 KGHSH, CDR2 LQKENI. CDR3 region: CASSPKERERNEQFF. The CDR3, as DNA: TGTGCCAGCTCACCAAAGGAGCGGGAGCGTAATGAGCAGTTCTTC.

The sample holds a few counts of this clone. The V and J genes are TRBV29-1 and TRBJ2-7; D may be TRBD1 (5 bases). V was pared by 4 bases and J by 2 bases, with 6 bases between. CDR1 and CDR2 (germline): SQVTM, ANQGSEA. The CDR3 covers 11 residues. CDR3 sequence reads: CSVGGTYEQYF. CDR3 sequence (DNA): TGCAGCGTTGGGGGCACCTACGAGCAGTACTTC.

This clone has only one observation. The rearrangement joins TRBV6-5 to TRBJ2-1; D is undetermined. Trimming removed 2 bases at V and 7 bases at J, with 12 bases between. Germline V gene sequence: CDR1 MNHEY, CDR2 SVGAGI. The CDR3 totals 14 residues. CDR3 coding DNA: TGTGCCAGCAGTTACATGAAGACGGCAAATGAGCAGTTCTTC. Protein: CASSYMKTANEQFF.

This clone was detected only once. The V gene is TRBV29-1, the J gene TRBJ1-2; 8 bases are a match to TRBD1. The V segment lost 7 bases and the J segment 4 bases; nucleotides outside the gene matches: 8. The germline gives CDR1 SQVTM, CDR2 ANQGSEA. The CDR3 runs to 13 residues. CDR3 nucleotide sequence: TGCAGCGCGGAGGGCCAGGGGGCCTATGGCTACACCTTC. Translation: CSAEGQGAYGYTF.

The chain has TRBV11-3 and TRBJ2-1, with D possibly TRBD1 on 7 matching bases. CDR1 is SGHNT and CDR2 is YENEEA in the germline V gene. The CDR3 consists of 16 residues. V was trimmed by 4 bases and J by 6 bases, leaving 19 bases between them. This chain's CDR3 is CASSSPQGGTGNEQFF. The CDR3 DNA reads as TGTGCCAGCAGCTCCCCCCAGGGGGGAACAGGCAATGAGCAGTTCTTC.

This clone came up once. This chain connects TRBV2 to TRBJ2-7; D is perhaps TRBD1 (6 bases). Deletions cut 3 bases from V and 3 bases from J, with 9 bases between. This CDR3 comprises 13 residues. The germline V gene encodes CDR1 SNHLY and CDR2 FYNNEI. The CDR3 nucleotides are TGTGCCAGCAGTGAGGACAGCTACTACGAGCAGTACTTC. It encodes CASSEDSYYEQYF.

V usage is TRBV6-6 and J usage is TRBJ2-1, with D unresolved. Trimming cost V 1 base and J 4 bases, with 14 bases left between them. The CDR3 spans 16 residues. Germline V gene sequence: CDR1 MNHNY, CDR2 SVGAGI (reference sequence). CDR3 region: CASSYWVSVNYNEQFF. The CDR3 bases are TGTGCCAGCAGTTACTGGGTGTCGGTGAATTACAATGAGCAGTTCTTC.

This clone was seen a handful of times. The chain joins TRBV6-5 to TRBJ1-1; no clear D. This CDR3 is 14 amino acids long. Germline CDR1 MNHEY, CDR2 SVGAGI. V was clipped by 5 bases and J by 3 bases, with 13 bases between them. The CDR3 DNA sequence: TGTGCCAGCAGTGAAGAGATCCTGGACACTGAAGCTTTCTTT. This encodes CASSEEILDTEAFF.

This clone was observed a few times. The gene calls are TRBV11-3 and TRBJ2-1; D tentatively reads TRBD1 or TRBD2 (5 bases each). Trimming took off 5 bases at V and 8 bases at J, with 13 bases between the two ends. CDR1 and CDR2 from the germline V gene are SGHNT and YENEEA. This CDR3 is 13 amino acids long. CDR3 sequence reads: CASSDDMGDEQFF. The CDR3 bases are TGTGCCAGCAGCGACGATATGGGGGATGAGCAGTTCTTC.

The V gene is TRBV27, the J gene TRBJ2-1; 11 bases are shared with TRBD2. Germline V gene sequence: CDR1 MNHEY, CDR2 SMNVEV (reference sequence). With V trimmed by 2 bases and J by 9 bases, 6 bases remained unmatched. There are 15 residues in the CDR3. The CDR3 nucleotides read TGTGCCAGCAGTTTACCGAATAGCGGGAGGGGTGAGCAGTTCTTC. This codes for CASSLPNSGRGEQFF.

The gene calls are TRBV6-6 and TRBJ2-7, with 7 bases matching TRBD2. Per germline, CDR1 MNHNY and CDR2 SVGAGI (reference sequence). The CDR3 consists of 16 residues. The junction had 9 bases not matched to a gene; V was cut back by 2 bases and J by 2 bases. In DNA, the CDR3 is TGTGCCAGCAGTTACCTCCCCTCCGGGACTACCTACGAGCAGTACTTC. As protein: CASSYLPSGTTYEQYF.

V gene TRBV19 combines with J gene TRBJ2-5, with D unresolved. Trimming stripped 6 bases from V and 9 bases from J, with 11 bases between. The length of the CDR3 is 11 residues. Germline lookup yields CDR1 LNHDA and CDR2 SQIVND (reference sequence). The CDR3 reads CASREAASQYF. The CDR3 DNA follows: TGTGCCAGTAGAGAGGCCGCGTCCCAGTACTTC.

V gene TRBV4-1 combines with J gene TRBJ2-2, with 7 nucleotides matching TRBD2. Germline assignment: CDR1 MGHRA and CDR2 YSYEKL. After removal of 0 bases from V and 2 bases from J, the junction contained 3 bases not matched to a gene. The CDR3 is 16 residues long. Written as DNA, the CDR3 is TGCGCCAGCAGCCAAGATACTAGCGTAAACACCGGGGAGCTGTTTTTT. Its translation: CASSQDTSVNTGELFF.

Only one count was recorded for this clone. The chain employs TRBV12-5 and TRBJ2-1; the match to TRBD1 covers 8 bases. Germline assignment: CDR1 LGHNT and CDR2 FRNRAP. V trimming: 0 bases; J trimming: 6 bases; junction bases outside the gene matches: 4. The CDR3 runs 15 residues. The CDR3 DNA reads as TGTGCTAGTGGTTTGGTGCAGGGGGCCCCCAATGAGCAGTTCTTC. It encodes CASGLVQGAPNEQFF.

V gene TRBV7-2 combines with J gene TRBJ1-1; the D is unclear. CDR1 and CDR2 from the germline V gene are SGHTA and FQGNSA. V was shortened by 2 bases and J by 0 bases, with 7 bases between the two germline ends. The CDR3 extends over 14 amino acids. The DNA for the CDR3 is TGTGCCAGCAGCTTATACCAAGTGAACACTGAAGCTTTCTTT. Its protein is CASSLYQVNTEAFF.

In this sample, this clone turned up once. V and J are TRBV7-8 and TRBJ2-7; 8 bases align to TRBD1. The length of the CDR3 is 12 residues. The V and J ends lost 4 bases and 6 bases, in that order; junction bases with no gene match: 2. In germline, CDR1 is SGHVS, CDR2 FQNEAQ. The CDR3 reads CASSSTGGEQYF. DNA of the CDR3: TGTGCCAGCAGCTCCACAGGGGGCGAGCAGTACTTC.

This clone has a single count. The chain uses TRBV27 and TRBJ1-6; 7 bases agree with TRBD1. The V and J ends lost 2 bases and 8 bases, in that order; junction bases with no gene match: 3. This CDR3 spans 14 amino acids. Germline V gene data show CDR1 as MNHEY and CDR2 as SMNVEV (reference sequence). Here the CDR3 reads CASSLLGQDSPLHF. The CDR3 DNA reads as TGTGCCAGCAGTTTACTAGGACAGGATTCACCCCTCCACTTT.

The CDR3 sequence: CASSLGYDAREQYF. CDR3 DNA: TGTGCCAGCAGCTTGGGTTACGACGCACGGGAGCAGTACTTC. The chain uses TRBV5-5 and TRBJ2-7; D is ambiguous. Trimming left V 0 bases short and J 7 bases short, with 14 bases between. The CDR3 has 14 residues. The germline V gene has CDR1 SGHKS and CDR2 YYEKEE (reference sequence). The variable domain in full, with the rest retrieved from reference TRBV5-5 and TRBJ2-7, is DAGVTQSPTHLIKTRGQQVTLRCSPISGHKSVSWYQQVLGQGPQFIFQYYEKEERGRGNFPDRFSARQFPNYSSELNVNALLLGDSALYLCASSLGYDAREQYFGPGTRLTVT.